This TCR beta chain came from a study of control samples from healthy donors and cancer patients. The CDR3 covers 15 residues. The germline gives CDR1 SGHDT, CDR2 YYEEEE. The V and J ends lost 0 bases and 3 bases respectively, with 11 bases between them. The table came from immunoSEQ multiplex PCR; TCRdb's copy has only in-frame clones and leaves some out. The table has 110,000 or so clones, 70% to 85% seen once. The chain employs TRBV5-6 and TRBJ2-3; possibly TRBD1 for D (6 bases). This receptor was identified in a man between 18 and 29 years old in good health. Sequenced input: blood. The DNA for the CDR3 is TGTGCCAGCAGCTTGGAGTGGACAGCGACAGATACGCAGTATTTT. It specifies CASSLEWTATDTQYF.